This TCR beta chain came from a study of cytomegalovirus exposure and HLA in healthy donors. The V end lost 5 bases, the J end lost 2 bases, and 13 bases lay between the germline ends. The CDR3 length is 15 residues. Germline loops: CDR1 SGHTA, CDR2 FQGNSA. General study findings and limits: With later analysis, a missense DCLRE1C variant became linked to TCR beta V- and J-gene trimming. Earlier analysis yielded a pattern in which most TCR beta V segments were productive about 90% or about 30% of the time.

Concerning this clone: Its antigen is undetermined.

60 Vbeta and 13 Jbeta primers were used in PCR. Sequenced by immunoSEQ multiplex PCR; TCRdb stores in-frame clones only, minus some. The table lists roughly 100,000 clones, about 80% of them singletons, with 2% in the top ten. Sequenced sample: PBMCs. The chain is built from TRBV7-2 and TRBJ1-5; a possible D gene is TRBD1 (6 bases). The source is a man aged 40-49 years in good health and CMV-seronegative. The CDR3 DNA reads TGTGCCAGCAGCGTAACAGGGAACGGCAATCAGCCCCAGCATTTT. Its protein is CASSVTGNGNQPQHF.